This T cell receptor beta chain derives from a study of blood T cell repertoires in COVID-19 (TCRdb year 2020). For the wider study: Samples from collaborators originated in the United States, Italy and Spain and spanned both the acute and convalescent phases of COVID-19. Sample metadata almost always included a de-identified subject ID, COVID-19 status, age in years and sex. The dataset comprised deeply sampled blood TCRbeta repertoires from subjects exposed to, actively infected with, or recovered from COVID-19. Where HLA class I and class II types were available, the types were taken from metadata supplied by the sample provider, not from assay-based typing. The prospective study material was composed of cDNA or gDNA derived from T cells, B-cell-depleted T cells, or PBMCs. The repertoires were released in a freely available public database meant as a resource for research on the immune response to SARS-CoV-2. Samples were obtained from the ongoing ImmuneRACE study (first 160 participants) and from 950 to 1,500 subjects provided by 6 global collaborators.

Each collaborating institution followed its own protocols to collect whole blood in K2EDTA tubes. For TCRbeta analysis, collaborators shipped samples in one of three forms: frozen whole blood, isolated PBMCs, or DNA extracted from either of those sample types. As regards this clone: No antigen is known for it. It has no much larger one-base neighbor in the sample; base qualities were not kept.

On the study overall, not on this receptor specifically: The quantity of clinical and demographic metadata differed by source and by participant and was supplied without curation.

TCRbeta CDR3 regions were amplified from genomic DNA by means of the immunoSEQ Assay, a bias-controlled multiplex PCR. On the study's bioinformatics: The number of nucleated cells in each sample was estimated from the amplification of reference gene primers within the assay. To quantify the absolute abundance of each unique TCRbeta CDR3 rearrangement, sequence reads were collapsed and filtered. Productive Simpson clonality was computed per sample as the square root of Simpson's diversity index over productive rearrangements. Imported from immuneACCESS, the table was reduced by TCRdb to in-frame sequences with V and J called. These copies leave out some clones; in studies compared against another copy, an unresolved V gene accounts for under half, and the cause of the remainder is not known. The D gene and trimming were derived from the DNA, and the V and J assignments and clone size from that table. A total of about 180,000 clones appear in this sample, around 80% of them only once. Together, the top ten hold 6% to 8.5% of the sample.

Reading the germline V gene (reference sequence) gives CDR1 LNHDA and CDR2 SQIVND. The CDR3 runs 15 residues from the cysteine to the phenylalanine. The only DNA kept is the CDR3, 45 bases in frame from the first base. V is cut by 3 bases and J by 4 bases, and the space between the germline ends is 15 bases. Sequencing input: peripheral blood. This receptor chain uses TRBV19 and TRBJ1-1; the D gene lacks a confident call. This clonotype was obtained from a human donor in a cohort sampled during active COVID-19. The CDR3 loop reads CASSIPSALFTEAFF. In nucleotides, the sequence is TGTGCCAGTAGTATCCCATCAGCGCTATTCACTGAAGCTTTCTTT.